The clone carrying this TCR beta chain showed up just once. This sample was taken from a study of blood T cell repertoires in COVID-19. Germline CDR1 is SGHRS and CDR2 is YFSETQ. This CDR3 contains 15 residues. The V end lost 0 bases, the J end lost 5 bases, and 12 bases lay between the germline ends. Per the original methods: By means of reference gene primer amplification, nucleated cell counts were estimated. Sequencing was performed with immunoSEQ multiplex PCR; in TCRdb, only in-frame clones are kept and a portion is missing. V and J calls plus clone size are reproduced from that table; the DNA served to infer D and trimming. The sample shows roughly 190,000 clones, about 83% of them seen only once.

The rearrangement links TRBV5-1 to TRBJ2-1; D gene uncertain. Sample: peripheral blood. The receptor's source is a woman in her seventies with active or convalescent COVID-19. The CDR3 is CASSLVLQSHNEQFF. The CDR3 bases are TGCGCCAGCAGCTTGGTTTTACAGAGTCACAATGAGCAGTTCTTC.